This TCR beta chain was identified during a study of graft-versus-host responses after intestinal transplantation. Study-wide context: Isolated intestinal, liver-intestinal, or multivisceral transplants had been given to the recipients. Study-level findings and limits: Early post-transplant HvG declines showed an association with peak circulating GvH clone levels. Some patients had graft-donor T cell macrochimerism, and their allografts showed high graft-versus-host to host-versus-graft clonal ratios.

TCRdb's table, derived via immunoSEQ multiplex PCR, lists solely in-frame clones and lacks some. This sample carries tens of thousands of clones, about 90% of them seen once, and the ten largest clones take approximately 0.11%. As regards this clone: What it binds is not known.

Here the sequenced sample was unstimulated CD4+ T cells sorted from spleen or lymph node cells, taken before intestinal transplant. The TCR sequence derives from a human donor who received an intestinal transplant.

CDR3 nucleotides: TGTGCCAGCAGCGCAGGAACAGGGTACGAGCAGTACTTC. It yields the protein CASSAGTGYEQYF. This rearrangement joins TRBV11-3 to TRBJ2-7; D is possibly TRBD1 (6 bases). The germline V and J ends were trimmed by 5 bases and 4 bases, with 12 bases remaining between them. The CDR3 has 13 residues. Germline lookup yields CDR1 SGHNT and CDR2 YENEEA.